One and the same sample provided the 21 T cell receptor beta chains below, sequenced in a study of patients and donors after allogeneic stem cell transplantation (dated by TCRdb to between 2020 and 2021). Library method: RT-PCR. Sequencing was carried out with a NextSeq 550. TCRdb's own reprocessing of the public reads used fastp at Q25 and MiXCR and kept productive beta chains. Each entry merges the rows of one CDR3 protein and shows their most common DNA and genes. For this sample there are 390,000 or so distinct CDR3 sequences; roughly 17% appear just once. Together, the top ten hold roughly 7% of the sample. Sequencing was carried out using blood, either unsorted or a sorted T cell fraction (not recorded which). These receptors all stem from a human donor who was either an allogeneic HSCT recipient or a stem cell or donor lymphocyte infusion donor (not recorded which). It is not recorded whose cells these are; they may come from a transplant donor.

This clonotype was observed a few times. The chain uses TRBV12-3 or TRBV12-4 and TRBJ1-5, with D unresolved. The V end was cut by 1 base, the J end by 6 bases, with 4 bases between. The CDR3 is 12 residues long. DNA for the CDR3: TGTGCCAGCAGTTTAGATGTTCAGCCCCAGCATTTT. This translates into CASSLDVQPQHF.

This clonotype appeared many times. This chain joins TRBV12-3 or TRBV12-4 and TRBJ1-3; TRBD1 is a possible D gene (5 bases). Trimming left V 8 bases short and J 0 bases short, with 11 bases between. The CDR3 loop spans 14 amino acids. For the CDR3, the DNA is TGTGCCAGCTCCTCAGACAGCTCTGGAAACACCATATATTTT. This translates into CASSSDSSGNTIYF.

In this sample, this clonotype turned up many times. The CDR3 region is CASGFAGLEQFF. The CDR3 DNA reads as TGTGCTAGTGGTTTCGCCGGACTAGAGCAGTTCTTC. The chain employs TRBV12-5 and TRBJ2-1; D might be TRBD2 (6 bases). This CDR3 is built from 12 residues. Germline values: CDR1 LGHNT, CDR2 FRNRAP. Trimming stripped 3 bases from V and 10 bases from J, with 10 bases between.

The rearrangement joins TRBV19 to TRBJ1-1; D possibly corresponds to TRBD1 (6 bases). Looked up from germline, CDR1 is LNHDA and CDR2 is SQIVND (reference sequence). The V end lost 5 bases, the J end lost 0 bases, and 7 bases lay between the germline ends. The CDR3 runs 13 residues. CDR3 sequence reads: CASSHRVNTEAFF. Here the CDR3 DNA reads TGTGCCAGTAGTCACAGGGTGAACACTGAAGCTTTCTTT. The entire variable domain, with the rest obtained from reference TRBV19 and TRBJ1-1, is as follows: DGGITQSPKYLFRKEGQNVTLSCEQNLNHDAMYWYRQDPGQGLRLIYYSQIVNDFQKGDIAEGYSVSREKKESFPLTVTSAQKNPTAFYLCASSHRVNTEAFFGQGTRLTVV.

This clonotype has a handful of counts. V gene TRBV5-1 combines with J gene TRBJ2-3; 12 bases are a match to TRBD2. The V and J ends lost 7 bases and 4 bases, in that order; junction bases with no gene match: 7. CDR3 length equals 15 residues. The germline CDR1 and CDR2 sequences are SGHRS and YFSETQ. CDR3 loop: CASLPSGGAPDTQYF. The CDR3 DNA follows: TGCGCCAGCCTCCCTAGCGGGGGGGCCCCAGATACGCAGTATTTT.

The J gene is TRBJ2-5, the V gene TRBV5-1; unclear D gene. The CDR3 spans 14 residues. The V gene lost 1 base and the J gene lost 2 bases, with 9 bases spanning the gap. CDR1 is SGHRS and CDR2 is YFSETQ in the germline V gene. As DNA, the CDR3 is TGCGCCAGCAGCTTGAGGTGGTCACAAGAGACCCAGTACTTC. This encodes CASSLRWSQETQYF.

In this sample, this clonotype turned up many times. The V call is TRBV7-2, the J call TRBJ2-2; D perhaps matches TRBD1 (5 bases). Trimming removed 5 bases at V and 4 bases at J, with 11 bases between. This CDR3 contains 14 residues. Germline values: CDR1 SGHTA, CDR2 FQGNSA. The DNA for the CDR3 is TGTGCCAGCAGCCTTAGGGGTATCACCGGGGAGCTGTTTTTT. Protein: CASSLRGITGELFF.

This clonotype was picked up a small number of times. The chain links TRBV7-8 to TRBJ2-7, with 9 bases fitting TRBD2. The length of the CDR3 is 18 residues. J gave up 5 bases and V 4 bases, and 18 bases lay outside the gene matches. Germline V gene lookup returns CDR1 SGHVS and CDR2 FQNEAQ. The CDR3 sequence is CASSSYATVGGGANEQYF. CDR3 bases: TGTGCCAGCAGCTCCTACGCGACTGTCGGCGGGGGGGCAAACGAGCAGTACTTC.

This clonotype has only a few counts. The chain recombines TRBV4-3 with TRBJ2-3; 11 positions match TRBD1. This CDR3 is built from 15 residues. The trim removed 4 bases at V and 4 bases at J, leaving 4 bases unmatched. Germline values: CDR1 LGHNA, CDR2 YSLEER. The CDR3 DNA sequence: TGCGCCAGCAGCCCGGACAGGGGGCTCGCAGATACGCAGTATTTT. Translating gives CASSPDRGLADTQYF.

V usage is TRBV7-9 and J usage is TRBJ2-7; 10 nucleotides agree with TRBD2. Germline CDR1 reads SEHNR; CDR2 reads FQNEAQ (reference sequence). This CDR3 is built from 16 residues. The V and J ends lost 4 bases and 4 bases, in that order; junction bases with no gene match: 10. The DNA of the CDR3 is TGTGCCAGCAGCTCACTGGTGGGTAGCGGGAGGTACGAGCAGTACTTC. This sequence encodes CASSSLVGSGRYEQYF.

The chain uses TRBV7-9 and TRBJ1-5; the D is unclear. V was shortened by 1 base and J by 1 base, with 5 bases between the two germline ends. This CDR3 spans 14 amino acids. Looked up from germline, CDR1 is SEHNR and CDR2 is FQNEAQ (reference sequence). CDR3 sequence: CASSLVASNQPQHF. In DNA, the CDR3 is TGTGCCAGCAGCTTAGTTGCCAGCAATCAGCCCCAGCATTTT.

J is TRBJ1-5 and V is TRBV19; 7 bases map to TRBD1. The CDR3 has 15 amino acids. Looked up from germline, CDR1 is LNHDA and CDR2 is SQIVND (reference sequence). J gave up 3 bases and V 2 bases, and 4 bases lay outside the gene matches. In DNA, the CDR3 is TGTGCCAGTAGTATATCGGACAGGTTCAATCAGCCCCAGCATTTT. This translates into CASSISDRFNQPQHF. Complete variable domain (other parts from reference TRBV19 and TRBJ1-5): DGGITQSPKYLFRKEGQNVTLSCEQNLNHDAMYWYRQDPGQGLRLIYYSQIVNDFQKGDIAEGYSVSREKKESFPLTVTSAQKNPTAFYLCASSISDRFNQPQHFGDGTRLSIL.

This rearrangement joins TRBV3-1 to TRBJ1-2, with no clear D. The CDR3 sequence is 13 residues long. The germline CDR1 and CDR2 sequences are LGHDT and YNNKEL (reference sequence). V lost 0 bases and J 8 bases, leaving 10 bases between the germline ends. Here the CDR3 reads CASSQDWELGYTF. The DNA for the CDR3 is TGTGCCAGCAGCCAAGATTGGGAACTCGGCTACACCTTC.

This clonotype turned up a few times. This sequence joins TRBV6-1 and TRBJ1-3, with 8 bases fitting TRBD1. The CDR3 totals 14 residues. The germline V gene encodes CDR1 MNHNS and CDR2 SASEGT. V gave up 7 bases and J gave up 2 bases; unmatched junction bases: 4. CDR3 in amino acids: CASMIRGPGNTIYF. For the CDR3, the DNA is TGTGCCAGCATGATCAGGGGGCCTGGAAACACCATATATTTT.

CDR3 in amino acids: CASNQGTGELFF. The CDR3 nucleotides read TGTGCCAGCAACCAAGGAACCGGGGAGCTGTTTTTT. The rearrangement joins TRBV25-1 to TRBJ2-2; D gene uncertain. The CDR3 contains 12 residues. V gave up 7 bases and J gave up 5 bases, with 8 bases separating them. Germline values: CDR1 MGHDK, CDR2 SYGVNS.

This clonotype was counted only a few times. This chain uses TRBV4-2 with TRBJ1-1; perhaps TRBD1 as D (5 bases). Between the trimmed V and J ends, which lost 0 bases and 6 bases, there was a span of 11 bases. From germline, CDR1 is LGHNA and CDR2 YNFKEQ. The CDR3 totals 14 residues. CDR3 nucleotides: TGTGCCAGCAGCCAAGACAGGGAGAGGCCTGAAGCTTTCTTT. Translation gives CASSQDRERPEAFF.

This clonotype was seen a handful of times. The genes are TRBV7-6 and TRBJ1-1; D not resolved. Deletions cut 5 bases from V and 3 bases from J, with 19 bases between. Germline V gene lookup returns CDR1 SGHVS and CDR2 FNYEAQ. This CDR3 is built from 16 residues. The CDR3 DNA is TGTGCCAGCAGCCCTCCGGGCCCCACGGGATACACTGAAGCTTTCTTT. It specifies CASSPPGPTGYTEAFF.

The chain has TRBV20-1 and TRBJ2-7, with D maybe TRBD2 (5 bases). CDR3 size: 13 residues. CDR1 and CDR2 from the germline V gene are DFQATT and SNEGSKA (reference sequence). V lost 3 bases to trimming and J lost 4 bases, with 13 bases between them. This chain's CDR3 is CSASPKGGYEQYF. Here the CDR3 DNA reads TGCAGTGCTAGCCCGAAAGGAGGATACGAGCAGTACTTC.

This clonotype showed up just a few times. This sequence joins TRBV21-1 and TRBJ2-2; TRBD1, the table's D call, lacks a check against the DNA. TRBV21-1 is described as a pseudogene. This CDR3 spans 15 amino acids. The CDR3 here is CASSKAAGRHGELFF. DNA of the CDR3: TGTGCCAGCAGCAAAGCCGCAGGGCGTCACGGGGAGCTGTTTTTT.

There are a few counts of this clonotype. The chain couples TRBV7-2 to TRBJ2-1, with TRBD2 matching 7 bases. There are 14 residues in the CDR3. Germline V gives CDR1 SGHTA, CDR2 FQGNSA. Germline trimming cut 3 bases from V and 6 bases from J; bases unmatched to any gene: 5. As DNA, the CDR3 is TGTGCCAGCAGCTTTGGCGGGAGAGCCAATGAGCAGTTCTTC. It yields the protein CASSFGGRANEQFF.

The CDR3 nucleotides are TGTGCCAGCAGCCCGATGGCCCTGGAGGAGACCCAGTACTTC. It is translated as CASSPMALEETQYF. The chain joins TRBV27 to TRBJ2-5; D is uncertain. V lost 6 bases and J lost 5, with 16 bases in between. Germline V gene sequence: CDR1 MNHEY, CDR2 SMNVEV (reference sequence). This CDR3 is built from 14 residues.